The 30 T cell receptor beta chains presented below share a single source sample, sequenced in a study. MiXCR, applied by TCRdb to the RT-PCR reads, yields one record per CDR3 protein. Of about 680,000 distinct CDR3 sequences in the sample, 13% to 15% were seen once. The sample was memory CD4+ T cells from blood. These receptors were collected from a female donor in good health, serving as a healthy control.

CDR3 protein: CASSRDTLNQPQHF. The CDR3 DNA follows: TGTGCCAGCAGCCGAGACACTCTCAATCAGCCCCAGCATTTT. The genes are TRBV3-1 and TRBJ1-5; D unresolved. The CDR3 contains 14 residues. V shed 4 bases and J shed 3 bases, with 10 bases lying between them. Germline V lookup: CDR1 LGHDT, CDR2 YNNKEL (reference sequence). The variable domain in full, with the rest retrieved from reference TRBV3-1 and TRBJ1-5, is DTAVSQTPKYLVTQMGNDKSIKCEQNLGHDTMYWYKQDSKKFLKIMFSYNNKELIINETVPNRFSPKSPDKAHLNLHINSLELGDSAVYFCASSRDTLNQPQHFGDGTRLSIL.

The genes are TRBV11-1 and TRBJ1-1, with 9 bases identical to TRBD1. Germline CDR1 and CDR2: SGHAT and FQDESV (reference sequence). The V gene end was trimmed by 5 bases and the J gene end by 4 bases; junction bases not matched to a gene: 8. This CDR3 contains 15 residues. As DNA, the CDR3 is TGTGCCAGCAGCCAGGGACAGGGTGATATCACTGAAGCTTTCTTT. Amino acid sequence: CASSQGQGDITEAFF.

The CDR3 is CASSLVRSSGSEKLFF. DNA of the CDR3: TGTGCCAGCAGTTTAGTCAGAAGCTCGGGTTCTGAAAAACTGTTTTTT. V and J are TRBV12-3 or TRBV12-4 and TRBJ1-4; D is uncertain. Trimming removed 1 base at V and 7 bases at J, with 16 bases between. The CDR3 sequence is 16 residues long.

This clonotype was counted many times. The V call is TRBV20-1, the J call TRBJ2-7, with 9 bases identical to TRBD2. Germline trimming cut 6 bases from V and 2 bases from J; bases unmatched to any gene: 8. Germline values: CDR1 DFQATT, CDR2 SNEGSKA (reference sequence). This CDR3 region has 14 residues. For the CDR3, the DNA is TGCAGTGCCCGCATAGCGGGAGTGGCCTACGAGCAGTACTTC. As protein: CSARIAGVAYEQYF.

This clonotype has just a few counts. Here the CDR3 reads CASSGQLSNTGELFF. CDR3 nucleotides: TGTGCCAGCAGCGGACAGCTATCGAACACCGGGGAGCTGTTTTTT. The V and J genes are TRBV7-2 and TRBJ2-2; a weak D match, TRBD1 (6 bases). V was pared by 5 bases and J by 0 bases, with 10 bases between. CDR1 SGHTA and CDR2 FQGNSA come from the germline V gene. CDR3 size: 15 residues.

V and J are TRBV20-1 and TRBJ2-5; perhaps TRBD1 as D (6 bases). This CDR3 region has 13 residues. V was trimmed by 5 bases and J by 4 bases, leaving 14 bases between them. Germline-derived CDR1 and CDR2 are DFQATT and SNEGSKA (reference sequence). CDR3 loop: CSAYPGRGETQYF. The DNA for the CDR3 is TGCAGTGCTTACCCCGGCAGGGGAGAGACCCAGTACTTC.

This clonotype appeared a few times. This chain uses TRBV28 with TRBJ2-7; 10 nucleotides align to TRBD2. V shed 4 bases and J 2 bases; nucleotides not matched to a gene: 8. CDR3 length: 16 residues. CDR1 and CDR2 (germline): MDHEN, SYDVKM. The DNA of the CDR3 is TGTGCCAGCAGTTCCGCTAGCGGGAGTCTAACCTACGAGCAGTACTTC. It specifies CASSSASGSLTYEQYF. Full variable domain (rest looked up from reference TRBV28 and TRBJ2-7): DVKVTQSSRYLVKRTGEKVFLECVQDMDHENMFWYRQDPGLGLRLIYFSYDVKMKEKGDIPEGYSVSREKKERFSLILESASTNQTSMYLCASSSASGSLTYEQYFGPGTRLTVT.

The V gene is TRBV2, the J gene TRBJ2-7; D is uncertain. Germline V CDR1 and CDR2: SNHLY, FYNNEI. V lost 6 bases and J 2 bases, leaving 11 bases between the germline ends. The CDR3 runs to 13 residues. The CDR3 coding sequence is TGTGCCAGCAGCGCCACGACTCCCTACGAGCAGTACTTC. This encodes CASSATTPYEQYF.

This clonotype was observed a few times. This chain uses TRBV9 with TRBJ2-5, with a tentative D call TRBD1 (5 bases). The CDR3 length is 14 residues. The V gene lost 1 base and the J gene lost 1 base, with 8 bases spanning the gap. Per the germline V gene, CDR1 is SGDLS and CDR2 is YYNGEE. The CDR3: CASSVSRAQETQYF. In DNA form, the CDR3 reads TGTGCCAGCAGCGTATCCAGGGCCCAAGAGACCCAGTACTTC. Full variable domain (rest looked up from reference TRBV9 and TRBJ2-5): DSGVTQTPKHLITATGQRVTLRCSPRSGDLSVYWYQQSLDQGLQFLIQYYNGEERAKGNILERFSAQQFPDLHSELNLSSLELGDSALYFCASSVSRAQETQYFGPGTRLLVL.

This clonotype was detected ten times or more. The J gene is TRBJ2-1, the V gene TRBV7-2; 7 positions agree with TRBD2. V shed 1 base, J shed 5 bases, and the junction held 5 bases outside the gene matches. Germline values: CDR1 SGHTA, CDR2 FQGNSA. This CDR3 comprises 15 residues. This chain's CDR3 is CASSLVAGADNEQFF. The DNA of the CDR3 is TGTGCCAGCAGCTTAGTAGCGGGCGCCGACAATGAGCAGTTCTTC.

This clonotype was counted between two and nine times. The CDR3 nucleotides are TGCAGTGCTAGAGGCCCCGTAAAACTAGCGGGCCCCCAAGGGGATACGCAGTATTTT. Translated: CSARGPVKLAGPQGDTQYF. This chain uses TRBV20-1 with TRBJ2-3; 9 bases map to TRBD2. This CDR3 contains 19 residues. CDR1 and CDR2 (germline): DFQATT, SNEGSKA (reference sequence). J lost 6 bases, V lost 1 base, and 20 bases had no gene match.

This clonotype has at least ten counts. The chain combines TRBV24-1 with TRBJ1-1; D might be TRBD1 (6 bases). Deletions cut 4 bases from V and 4 bases from J, with 9 bases between. CDR1 and CDR2 from the germline V gene are KGHDR and SFDVKD. This CDR3 comprises 13 residues. DNA for the CDR3: TGTGCCACCAGTGAGCCGGGGGCCACTGAAGCTTTCTTT. Its protein product is CATSEPGATEAFF.

This clonotype was observed a few times. The rearrangement uses TRBV7-9 and TRBJ2-7, with 13 bases lining up with TRBD2. V lost 4 bases to trimming and J lost 6 bases; unmatched junction nucleotides: 15. The CDR3 totals 18 residues. Germline V gene lookup returns CDR1 SEHNR and CDR2 FQNEAQ (reference sequence). As DNA, the CDR3 is TGTGCCAGCAGCTCCGCCAGGACTAGCGGGGGAACGTCGGGCGAGCAGTACTTC. This encodes CASSSARTSGGTSGEQYF.

This clonotype has a count of ten or more. This chain connects TRBV29-1 to TRBJ2-1; 7 bases map to TRBD2. Germline V gives CDR1 SQVTM, CDR2 ANQGSEA. Trimming removed 5 bases from V and 4 bases from J; junction bases left unmatched: 8. The CDR3 has 14 amino acids. The CDR3 nucleotides read TGCAGCGTTCGGGCTAGCGGAGATTACAATGAGCAGTTCTTC. Translation gives CSVRASGDYNEQFF.

J is TRBJ2-2 and V is TRBV20-1; D may be TRBD1 (6 bases). CDR3 length: 16 amino acids. Germline values: CDR1 DFQATT, CDR2 SNEGSKA (reference sequence). Trimming shortened V by 0 bases and J by 5 bases, and 16 bases separated the two germline ends. CDR3 residues: CSARDRRAGVTGELFF. CDR3 sequence (DNA): TGCAGTGCTAGAGATCGTCGGGCAGGGGTGACCGGGGAGCTGTTTTTT.

This clonotype was counted between two and nine times. The V call is TRBV6-2 or TRBV6-3, the J call TRBJ2-1; weak D call: TRBD1 (5 bases). Trimming removed 5 bases at V and 1 base at J, with 18 bases between. This CDR3 is 17 amino acids long. Germline CDR1 and CDR2: MNHEY and SVGEGT. CDR3 residues: CASSLWQGPGSYNEQFF. In nucleotides, the CDR3 is TGTGCCAGCAGTCTCTGGCAGGGCCCTGGGTCCTACAATGAGCAGTTCTTC.

J is TRBJ1-5 and V is TRBV25-1, with D possibly being TRBD1 (5 bases). The germline V gene has CDR1 MGHDK and CDR2 SYGVNS. With 4 bases removed from V and 2 bases from J, the gap between germline ends came to 12 bases. This CDR3 is built from 15 residues. The CDR3 region is CASSARGAGNQPQHF. Written as DNA, the CDR3 is TGTGCCAGCAGTGCTCGAGGGGCCGGCAATCAGCCCCAGCATTTT.

This clonotype has a count of ten or more. This chain uses TRBV20-1 with TRBJ1-5, with unresolved D. This CDR3 region has 12 residues. The germline V gene encodes CDR1 DFQATT and CDR2 SNEGSKA (reference sequence). CDR3 nucleotide sequence: TGCAGCGCCGGTCCTAGCAATCAGCCCCAGCATTTT. Translating gives CSAGPSNQPQHF.

This clonotype has ten or more counts. The V and J genes are TRBV10-3 and TRBJ2-7; 10 bases agree with TRBD1. CDR1 and CDR2 from the germline V gene are ENHRY and SYGVKD. The CDR3 runs to 15 residues. The ends lost 2 bases at V and 6 bases at J; junction bases unmatched: 7. Here the CDR3 DNA reads TGTGCCATCAGTGAGCGCGGGACAGGGGAGGCCGAGCAGTACTTC. The encoded protein is CAISERGTGEAEQYF.

This clonotype has just a few counts. The chain joins TRBV5-1 to TRBJ1-6; 10 nucleotides agree with TRBD1. The CDR3 is made up of 15 amino acids. V trimming: 4 bases; J trimming: 6 bases; junction bases outside the gene matches: 4. Germline-derived CDR1 and CDR2 are SGHRS and YFSETQ. CDR3 sequence reads: CASSTRDRGNSPLHF. The CDR3 DNA follows: TGCGCCAGCAGCACCCGGGACAGGGGTAATTCACCCCTCCACTTT.

In its sample, this clonotype was seen a few times. The chain uses TRBV7-2 and TRBJ2-4; 14 bases align to TRBD2. Germline-derived CDR1 and CDR2 are SGHTA and FQGNSA. This CDR3 has 19 amino acids. Trimming removed 4 bases from V and 2 bases from J; junction bases left unmatched: 10. In nucleotides, the CDR3 is TGTGCCAGCAGCTGGACCGGGACTAGCGGGAGTGTTACCAAAAACATTCAGTACTTC. It is translated as CASSWTGTSGSVTKNIQYF. The variable domain in full, with the rest retrieved from reference TRBV7-2 and TRBJ2-4, is GAGVSQSPSNKVTEKGKDVELRCDPISGHTALYWYRQSLGQGLEFLIYFQGNSAPDKSGLPSDRFSAERTGGSVSTLTIQRTQQEDSAVYLCASSWTGTSGSVTKNIQYFGAGTRLSVL.

This clonotype was detected ten times or more. The DNA for the CDR3 is TGTGCCAGCAGCCCACCCCCGGGACAGGGGACAGATACGCAGTATTTT. It yields the protein CASSPPPGQGTDTQYF. V is TRBV6-5 and J is TRBJ2-3; TRBD1 matches at 10 bases. Germline loops: CDR1 MNHEY, CDR2 SVGAGI. The CDR3 sequence is 16 residues long. The V and J ends lost 6 bases and 3 bases, in that order; junction bases with no gene match: 9.

This clonotype was recorded at least ten times. The chain has TRBV6-2 or TRBV6-3 and TRBJ2-1; 11 bases align to TRBD2. Germline trimming cut 6 bases from V and 1 base from J; bases unmatched to any gene: 5. CDR3 length: 16 residues. Germline CDR1 MNHEY, CDR2 SVGEGT. In nucleotides, the CDR3 is TGTGCCAGCAGCCCACTAGCGGGAGTGTCCTACAATGAGCAGTTCTTC. Encoded protein: CASSPLAGVSYNEQFF.

Ten or more counts support this clonotype. This chain connects TRBV20-1 to TRBJ2-3; D gene unclear. Germline assignment: CDR1 DFQATT and CDR2 SNEGSKA (reference sequence). V lost 4 bases and J lost 4, with 9 bases in between. CDR3 size: 12 residues. The CDR3 loop reads CSAILRADTQYF. CDR3 DNA: TGCAGTGCTATCCTGCGCGCAGATACGCAGTATTTT.

This clonotype was seen a handful of times. The chain couples TRBV6-1 to TRBJ1-2, with 10 bases matching TRBD1. The V segment lost 6 bases and the J segment 3 bases; nucleotides outside the gene matches: 4. Germline CDR1 reads MNHNS; CDR2 reads SASEGT. This CDR3 is built from 14 residues. The CDR3 DNA reads as TGTGCCAGCAGCGCAGGACAGGGGGACTATGGCTACACCTTC. Protein product: CASSAGQGDYGYTF.

This clonotype was observed many times. Germline and junction disagree at one end, which may indicate a read error. The chain is built from TRBV7-7 and TRBJ2-1, with D unresolved. The CDR3 covers 13 residues. Germline V CDR1 and CDR2: SSHAT, FNYEAQ (reference sequence). As DNA, the CDR3 is TGTGCTAGCAGCCGAGAACAGTACAATGAGCAGTTCTTC. Protein: CASSREQYNEQFF.

The rearrangement links TRBV10-3 to TRBJ2-2; D is tentatively TRBD1 or TRBD2 (5 bases each). V lost 11 bases to trimming and J lost 9 bases, with 19 bases between them. This CDR3 comprises 13 residues. The germline V gene has CDR1 ENHRY and CDR2 SYGVKD. The CDR3 loop is CALRDLDAWELFF. Here the CDR3 DNA reads TGTGCCCTCCGGGACCTCGACGCCTGGGAGCTGTTTTTT.

This clonotype was recorded many times. The chain uses TRBV4-3 and TRBJ2-1; no clear D. Germline assignment: CDR1 LGHNA and CDR2 YSLEER. V was cut by 0 bases and J by 0 bases, with 6 bases left in between. This CDR3 region has 15 residues. CDR3 protein: CASSQDANSYNEQFF. The CDR3 nucleotides are TGCGCCAGCAGCCAAGACGCTAACTCCTACAATGAGCAGTTCTTC.

The rearrangement uses TRBV6-1 and TRBJ2-2, with TRBD1 matching over 8 bases. Germline lookup yields CDR1 MNHNS and CDR2 SASEGT. The V segment lost 3 bases and the J segment 4 bases; nucleotides outside the gene matches: 10. The CDR3 covers 17 residues. CDR3 in DNA: TGTGCCAGCAGTGATTGGCGGGGTACAGGGGGCACCGGGGAGCTGTTTTTT. This translates into CASSDWRGTGGTGELFF.

This clonotype was seen only a few times. The gene calls are TRBV7-6 and TRBJ2-7; 10 nucleotides align to TRBD2. V lost 6 bases to trimming and J lost 3 bases; unmatched junction nucleotides: 2. CDR1 and CDR2 from the germline V gene are SGHVS and FNYEAQ. CDR3 length: 13 residues. The CDR3 is CASRSSGSYEQYF. The CDR3 DNA reads TGTGCCAGCAGGTCTAGCGGGAGCTACGAGCAGTACTTC.